One sample yielded the 15 T cell receptor beta chains listed below, sequenced in a study of blood T cell repertoires in COVID-19. TCRdb's table, derived via immunoSEQ multiplex PCR, lists solely in-frame clones and lacks some. Of under 250,000 clones in the sample, approximately 88% were seen once. Sample: PBMCs or T cells enriched from blood (not recorded which). Receptors originate from a woman between 25 and 40 years old who had been exposed to COVID-19.

This chain links TRBV3-1 (or the pseudogene TRBV3-2) with TRBJ2-7; tentative D call: TRBD1 (5 bases). The V gene lost 4 bases and the J gene lost 2 bases, with 12 bases spanning the gap. The CDR3 covers 14 residues. Germline values: CDR1 LGHDT, CDR2 YNNKEL (reference sequence). The CDR3, as DNA: TGTGCCAGCAGCCCCGGACATTTAACCTACGAGCAGTACTTC. This sequence encodes CASSPGHLTYEQYF.

The CDR3, as DNA: TGTGCCTGGAGTGTACGGGGATCCAGGAACACCGGGGAGCTGTTTTTT. Protein sequence: CAWSVRGSRNTGELFF. This sequence joins TRBV30 and TRBJ2-2; tentatively, D is TRBD2 (5 bases). Trimming shortened V by 0 bases and J by 1 base, and 12 bases separated the two germline ends. The CDR3 loop spans 16 amino acids. CDR1 and CDR2 from the germline V gene are GTSNPN and SVGIG (reference sequence).

V gene TRBV19 combines with J gene TRBJ1-1; a weak D match, TRBD1 (5 bases). The V end lost 6 bases, the J end lost 4 bases, and 12 bases lay between the germline ends. CDR3 length: 13 amino acids. Looked up from germline, CDR1 is LNHDA and CDR2 is SQIVND (reference sequence). The CDR3 here is CASRAGFFTEAFF. The CDR3 bases are TGTGCCAGTAGGGCAGGGTTTTTCACTGAAGCTTTCTTT.

This chain connects TRBV30 to TRBJ2-5; D is possibly TRBD2 (6 bases). The CDR3 covers 14 residues. Per germline, CDR1 GTSNPN and CDR2 SVGIG (reference sequence). V lost 2 bases and J lost 4, with 14 bases in between. CDR3 region: CAWSITGERETQYF. CDR3 nucleotides: TGTGCCTGGAGTATTACGGGAGAAAGAGAGACCCAGTACTTC.

This rearrangement joins TRBV2 to TRBJ2-3, with 11 bases matching TRBD2. Germline V gives CDR1 SNHLY, CDR2 FYNNEI. V dropped 2 bases and J dropped 4; count of bases not matched to a gene: 5. The CDR3 is 16 amino acids. The CDR3 is CASSEWTSGWADTQYF. CDR3 DNA sequence: TGTGCCAGCAGTGAATGGACTAGCGGGTGGGCAGATACGCAGTATTTT.

The rearrangement joins TRBV30 to TRBJ1-1; D uncertain. The germline CDR1 and CDR2 sequences are GTSNPN and SVGIG (reference sequence). Trimming stripped 2 bases from V and 4 bases from J, with 17 bases between. This CDR3 is built from 15 residues. The CDR3 loop reads CAWSTAGGWGTEAFF. Here the CDR3 DNA reads TGTGCCTGGAGTACGGCAGGAGGATGGGGCACTGAAGCTTTCTTT. Filled out from reference TRBV30 and TRBJ1-1, the complete variable domain reads SQTIHQWPATLVQPVGSPLSLECTVEGTSNPNLYWYRQAAGRGLQLLFYSVGIGQISSEVPQNLSASRPQDRQFILSSKKLLLSDSGFYLCAWSTAGGWGTEAFFGQGTRLTVV.

This CDR3 reads CASKWTSGRADTQYF. The CDR3 DNA sequence: TGCGCCAGCAAATGGACTAGCGGGAGAGCAGATACGCAGTATTTT. The rearrangement joins TRBV5-1 to TRBJ2-3; 13 bases map to TRBD2. Losses at the gene ends were 6 bases for V and 4 bases for J; bases not matched to a gene: 5. The CDR3 runs 15 residues. The germline V gene encodes CDR1 SGHRS and CDR2 YFSETQ.

The chain links TRBV28 to TRBJ1-2; 10 bases are shared with TRBD1. There are 13 residues in the CDR3. Germline values: CDR1 MDHEN, CDR2 SYDVKM. V trimming: 6 bases; J trimming: 7 bases; junction bases outside the gene matches: 5. The CDR3 coding sequence is TGTGCCAGCAGATTGGACAGGGGGGTTGGCTACACCTTC. Protein sequence: CASRLDRGVGYTF.

The rearrangement uses TRBV2 and TRBJ2-5, with 8 bases fitting TRBD1. The V gene end was trimmed by 10 bases and the J gene end by 11 bases; junction bases not matched to a gene: 12. This CDR3 comprises 12 residues. Germline CDR1 reads SNHLY; CDR2 reads FYNNEI. CDR3 residues: CANSDRVTNQYF. The DNA of the CDR3 is TGTGCCAACTCGGACAGGGTTACCAATCAGTACTTC.

This chain connects TRBV29-1 to TRBJ2-1; tentatively, D is TRBD2 (6 bases). CDR3 size: 12 residues. V was shortened by 6 bases and J by 8 bases, with 14 bases between the two germline ends. Germline assignment: CDR1 SQVTM and CDR2 ANQGSEA. Here the CDR3 reads CSVELALDEQFF. CDR3 coding DNA: TGCAGCGTAGAACTAGCACTCGATGAGCAGTTCTTC.

The chain employs TRBV6-1 and TRBJ1-4; tentative D call: TRBD1 (5 bases). This CDR3 spans 15 amino acids. Germline V gene sequence: CDR1 MNHNS, CDR2 SASEGT. V gave up 0 bases and J gave up 7 bases, with 12 bases separating them. For the CDR3, the DNA is TGTGCCAGCAGTGAAGCACCAGGGCGGACTGAAAAACTGTTTTTT. Amino acid sequence: CASSEAPGRTEKLFF.

The chain combines TRBV5-1 with TRBJ2-1; TRBD2 might be the D (5 bases). This CDR3 has 17 residues. V shed 3 bases and J shed 0 bases, with 16 bases lying between them. Germline V gives CDR1 SGHRS, CDR2 YFSETQ. This CDR3 reads CASSSTGLGISYNEQFF. DNA of the CDR3: TGCGCCAGCAGCTCCACCGGACTGGGGATCTCCTACAATGAGCAGTTCTTC.

The chain uses TRBV5-1 and TRBJ2-2; 10 positions match TRBD2. J gave up 5 bases and V 4 bases, and 20 bases lay outside the gene matches. This CDR3 region has 20 residues. The germline gives CDR1 SGHRS, CDR2 YFSETQ. The CDR3 nucleotides read TGCGCCAGCAGCGAGCATCCCGGGACTAGCGTCGGTGCGGGTACCGGGGAGCTGTTTTTT. Amino acids: CASSEHPGTSVGAGTGELFF.

V gene TRBV6-1 combines with J gene TRBJ1-2, with D perhaps TRBD1 (6 bases). Per germline, CDR1 MNHNS and CDR2 SASEGT. V was cut by 2 bases and J by 4 bases, with 11 bases left in between. The CDR3 consists of 14 residues. The CDR3 region has the DNA TGTGCCAGCAGTGAAAATTGGGGGCCCTATGGCTACACCTTC. Translated, it gives CASSENWGPYGYTF.

The rearrangement uses TRBV2 and TRBJ2-7, with a weak D call TRBD2 (6 bases). Trimming removed 6 bases at V and 4 bases at J, with 16 bases between. The CDR3 extends over 14 amino acids. The germline V gene encodes CDR1 SNHLY and CDR2 FYNNEI. This chain's CDR3 is CASRPGLYFYEQYF. The CDR3 DNA reads TGTGCCAGCAGGCCGGGACTCTACTTTTACGAGCAGTACTTC.